The 24 T cell receptor beta chains presented below share a single source sample, sequenced in a study of blood T cell repertoires in COVID-19. Method: immunoSEQ multiplex PCR; TCRdb's copy keeps in-frame clones and lacks some. Here the sample spans roughly 250,000 clones, roughly 89% being singletons. Material for sequencing was peripheral blood. These receptors originate from a man in his thirties or forties with acute or convalescent COVID-19.

The rearrangement links TRBV9 to TRBJ2-2; weak D call: TRBD2 (5 bases). V was pared by 0 bases and J by 1 base, with 10 bases between. The CDR3 covers 16 residues. The germline CDR1 and CDR2 sequences are SGDLS and YYNGEE. In DNA, the CDR3 is TGTGCCAGCAGCGTAGGCGCGGGCCAGAACACCGGGGAGCTGTTTTTT. Its translation: CASSVGAGQNTGELFF.

The chain recombines TRBV7-2 with TRBJ2-3; 7 bases are a match to TRBD2. The CDR3 spans 14 residues. CDR1 and CDR2 from the germline V gene are SGHTA and FQGNSA. V trimming: 6 bases; J trimming: 7 bases; junction bases outside the gene matches: 10. The CDR3 protein is CASSSMGGRYTQYF. The CDR3 nucleotides read TGTGCCAGCAGTTCAATGGGCGGGAGATATACGCAGTATTTT. Supplemented by reference TRBV7-2 and TRBJ2-3, the full variable domain reads GAGVSQSPSNKVTEKGKDVELRCDPISGHTALYWYRQSLGQGLEFLIYFQGNSAPDKSGLPSDRFSAERTGGSVSTLTIQRTQQEDSAVYLCASSSMGGRYTQYFGPGTRLTVL.

CDR3 bases: TGTGCCAGCATGAAACCCCGCAGGGGCACAGATACGCAGTATTTT. Its translation is CASMKPRRGTDTQYF. The V and J genes are TRBV6-5 and TRBJ2-3, with D possibly TRBD1 on 5 matching bases. Trimming removed 7 bases at V and 1 base at J, with 15 bases between. The germline CDR1 and CDR2 sequences are MNHEY and SVGAGI. The CDR3 covers 15 residues.

V is TRBV6-6 and J is TRBJ2-1, with D maybe TRBD2 (7 bases). Trimming cost V 5 bases and J 0 bases, with 20 bases left between them. In germline, CDR1 is MNHNY, CDR2 SVGAGI (reference sequence). This CDR3 has 18 amino acids. The CDR3 protein is CASSLRSRGEGSYNEQFF. The CDR3 bases are TGTGCCAGCAGTCTGAGATCGAGGGGGGAGGGCTCCTACAATGAGCAGTTCTTC.

The chain uses TRBV7-6 and TRBJ2-7; a possible D gene is TRBD2 (5 bases). With 5 bases removed from V and 0 bases from J, the gap between germline ends came to 14 bases. The CDR3 spans 15 residues. Germline CDR1 and CDR2: SGHVS and FNYEAQ. The CDR3 region has the DNA TGTGCCAGCAGCGCCCAGGCAGGAGGCTCCTACGAGCAGTACTTC. Its translation is CASSAQAGGSYEQYF.

The gene calls are TRBV28 and TRBJ1-1; tentative D call: TRBD1 (5 bases). The length of the CDR3 is 11 residues. The germline gives CDR1 MDHEN, CDR2 SYDVKM. V was shortened by 3 bases and J by 10 bases, with 9 bases between the two germline ends. The CDR3 sequence: CASSLGQGAFF. The CDR3 nucleotides are TGTGCCAGCAGTTTGGGGCAGGGAGCTTTCTTT.

The chain recombines TRBV5-1 with TRBJ2-1, with D perhaps matching TRBD1 (5 bases). V lost 6 bases, J lost 4 bases, and 8 bases lay in between. This CDR3 has 12 residues. Germline CDR1 and CDR2: SGHRS and YFSETQ. The CDR3 DNA is TGCGCCAGCATAGACAGTTACAATGAGCAGTTCTTC. It is translated as CASIDSYNEQFF.

The rearrangement uses TRBV28 and TRBJ1-5; TRBD1 matches at 8 bases. V was clipped by 4 bases and J by 9 bases; unmatched bases: 11. The germline CDR1 and CDR2 sequences are MDHEN and SYDVKM. The CDR3 has 15 amino acids. Here the CDR3 DNA reads TGTGCCAGCAGTTCCCCCCGGACAGGGACCCGGCCCCAGCATTTT. Its protein is CASSSPRTGTRPQHF.

This clone was observed once. This chain joins TRBV5-4 and TRBJ1-1, with D hard to call. Germline loops: CDR1 SGHNT, CDR2 YYREEE (reference sequence). The CDR3 length is 13 residues. The ends were cut back, 0 bases at V and 4 bases at J, with 7 bases in the middle. CDR3 protein: CASSLDSGTEAFF. CDR3 nucleotides: TGTGCCAGCAGCTTGGATTCGGGCACTGAAGCTTTCTTT.

There are a few counts of this clone. The chain recombines TRBV5-1 with TRBJ1-2; possible D gene TRBD1, 5 bases. V lost 0 bases and J lost 0, with 9 bases in between. This CDR3 has 15 residues. Germline CDR1 SGHRS, CDR2 YFSETQ. As DNA, the CDR3 is TGCGCCAGCAGCTTGGTGGTAGGGGCTAACTATGGCTACACCTTC. This encodes CASSLVVGANYGYTF.

The V call is TRBV4-1, the J call TRBJ2-7, with D possibly being TRBD2 (6 bases). Germline V lookup: CDR1 MGHRA, CDR2 YSYEKL. V was cut by 4 bases and J by 0 bases, with 16 bases left in between. The CDR3 contains 16 residues. The CDR3 coding sequence is TGCGCCAGCAGCCCCCGTAGCGGCCTAACCTCCTACGAGCAGTACTTC. Amino acids: CASSPRSGLTSYEQYF.

This chain uses TRBV30 with TRBJ1-1; D gene ambiguous. The V and J ends lost 4 bases and 5 bases respectively, with 20 bases between them. The germline V gene encodes CDR1 GTSNPN and CDR2 SVGIG (reference sequence). The CDR3 is 15 residues long. The CDR3 spells CAWNPVRAMMTEAFF. The CDR3 DNA reads as TGTGCCTGGAACCCTGTGAGGGCAATGATGACTGAAGCTTTCTTT.

The chain carries TRBV24-1 and TRBJ2-3; D unresolved. Germline values: CDR1 KGHDR, CDR2 SFDVKD. Trimming cost V 3 bases and J 9 bases, with 9 bases left between them. The CDR3 has 12 residues. The CDR3 sequence: CATSDPSRTQYF. The CDR3 DNA sequence: TGTGCCACCAGTGATCCGTCCAGAACGCAGTATTTT.

The CDR3 spells CASSESRGPSYNEQFF. Written as DNA, the CDR3 is TGCGCCAGCAGTGAATCAAGGGGGCCTAGCTACAATGAGCAGTTCTTC. The V call is TRBV10-1, the J call TRBJ2-1; 7 bases map to TRBD1. Germline assignment: CDR1 WNHNN and CDR2 SYGVQD (reference sequence). This CDR3 spans 16 amino acids. V shed 3 bases and J 3 bases; nucleotides not matched to a gene: 8.

V is TRBV12-3 or TRBV12-4 and J is TRBJ1-2, with D possibly matching TRBD1 (6 bases). This CDR3 has 13 residues. V gave up 5 bases and J gave up 4 bases, with 11 bases separating them. The CDR3 sequence is CASSLTTGYGYTF. The DNA for the CDR3 is TGTGCCAGCAGTCTGACGACAGGCTATGGCTACACCTTC.

The chain uses TRBV30 and TRBJ2-5; D ambiguous. Germline assignment: CDR1 GTSNPN and CDR2 SVGIG (reference sequence). V shed 0 bases and J shed 6 bases, with 5 bases lying between them. This CDR3 contains 11 residues. In nucleotides, the CDR3 is TGTGCCTGGAGTGTATCAAAGACCCAGTACTTC. This translates into CAWSVSKTQYF. The full variable domain, completed using reference TRBV30 and TRBJ2-5, is SQTIHQWPATLVQPVGSPLSLECTVEGTSNPNLYWYRQAAGRGLQLLFYSVGIGQISSEVPQNLSASRPQDRQFILSSKKLLLSDSGFYLCAWSVSKTQYFGPGTRLLVL.

The chain combines TRBV5-3 with TRBJ1-6, with 10 bases identical to TRBD1. TRBV5-3 carries the ORF label, with uncertain function. This CDR3 is 15 amino acids long. Losses at the gene ends were 3 bases for V and 8 bases for J; bases not matched to a gene: 5. The CDR3 loop reads CARSWRDRGYSPLHF. CDR3 nucleotide sequence: TGTGCCAGAAGCTGGCGGGACAGGGGTTATTCACCCCTCCACTTT.

The V and J genes are TRBV29-1 and TRBJ2-1, with D possibly TRBD1 on 8 matching bases. Germline loops: CDR1 SQVTM, CDR2 ANQGSEA. The CDR3 spans 18 residues. The germline V and J ends were trimmed by 7 bases and 4 bases, with 29 bases remaining between them. The CDR3 nucleotides read TGCAGCGCTATCTCGGGAGGACAGGGATCACCCTTATACAATGAGCAGTTCTTC. It translates to CSAISGGQGSPLYNEQFF.

J is TRBJ2-5 and V is TRBV10-2; D unclear. This CDR3 has 15 residues. Germline V gene lookup returns CDR1 WSHSY and CDR2 SAAADI. The V end was cut by 7 bases, the J end by 5 bases, with 20 bases between. The CDR3: CASNALSLSSETQYF. CDR3 DNA: TGCGCCAGCAACGCACTATCTCTTTCGTCGGAGACCCAGTACTTC.

The J gene is TRBJ1-5, the V gene TRBV28; tentative D call: TRBD1 (5 bases). Trimming removed 3 bases at V and 6 bases at J, with 6 bases between. The CDR3 sequence is 12 residues long. Germline-derived CDR1 and CDR2 are MDHEN and SYDVKM. The CDR3 loop is CASSFRVQPQHF. CDR3 nucleotide sequence: TGTGCCAGCAGTTTCAGGGTTCAGCCCCAGCATTTT. Full variable domain (missing parts from reference TRBV28 and TRBJ1-5): DVKVTQSSRYLVKRTGEKVFLECVQDMDHENMFWYRQDPGLGLRLIYFSYDVKMKEKGDIPEGYSVSREKKERFSLILESASTNQTSMYLCASSFRVQPQHFGDGTRLSIL.

The rearrangement joins TRBV12-3 or TRBV12-4 to TRBJ1-5; D remains unclear. This CDR3 has 13 residues. Trimming left V 2 bases short and J 4 bases short, with 6 bases between. DNA for the CDR3: TGTGCCAGCAGTTTATCCAGAAATCAGCCCCAGCATTTT. Its protein is CASSLSRNQPQHF.

This rearrangement joins TRBV19 to TRBJ1-5, with 10 nucleotides matching TRBD1. CDR3 length equals 14 residues. Per germline, CDR1 LNHDA and CDR2 SQIVND (reference sequence). With 11 bases clipped from V and 4 bases from J, the junction kept 8 bases outside the gene matches. The CDR3 is CAGRGQGLNQPQHF. CDR3 bases: TGTGCCGGCAGGGGACAGGGGCTTAATCAGCCCCAGCATTTT.

This chain joins TRBV5-1 and TRBJ1-1; 7 positions agree with TRBD1. The germline V gene encodes CDR1 SGHRS and CDR2 YFSETQ. This CDR3 is 11 amino acids long. J lost 11 bases, V lost 0 bases, and 1 base had no gene match. In DNA, the CDR3 is TGCGCCAGCAGCTTGGAGGGGGCCGCTTTCTTT. Its translation: CASSLEGAAFF.

As concerns this clone: Other nucleotide sequences in the sample specify the same CDR3. This sequence joins TRBV19 and TRBJ2-7; 8 bases line up with TRBD1. Germline CDR1 and CDR2: LNHDA and SQIVND (reference sequence). This CDR3 is built from 14 residues. The V gene end was trimmed by 5 bases and the J gene end by 4 bases; junction bases not matched to a gene: 7. The CDR3 loop reads CASSSGQGSYEQYF. CDR3 DNA: TGTGCCAGTAGTTCCGGACAGGGTAGTTACGAGCAGTACTTC.